This T cell receptor beta chain was profiled in a study of vaccination effects on CD4 cells after COVID-19. About the study: Participants were given two doses of BNT162b2 or mRNA-1273 vaccine.

The data were produced by immunoSEQ multiplex PCR, yet TCRdb's version contains in-frame clones alone and is incomplete. The sample holds tens of thousands of clones, 65% to 85% seen once. With V trimmed by 0 bases and J by 7 bases, 1 base remained unmatched. Germline values: CDR1 LNHDA, CDR2 SQIVND (reference sequence). The CDR3 has 14 residues. Using viral peptide pools, the ViraFEST assay grew out antigen-specific CD4+ T cells prior to sequencing. The culture ran for 10 days, and then CD4+ T cells were isolated. Each vaccine recipient was nucleocapsid antibody negative and had no prior SARS-CoV-2 infection. The culture medium for about 2 million PBMC per well included 8.5 to 10 IU/ml IL-2 and around 10 ug/ml peptides. On this clone itself: Its antigen is currently unknown.

Points from the study as a whole: In vaccinees who were healthy, merely 1 out of 255 vaccine-induced clones cross-reacted with common cold coronaviruses. Substantial clonal contraction characterized both infection- and vaccine-induced clones late after vaccination.

This chain uses TRBV19 with TRBJ2-2; 8 bases are a match to TRBD1. Sequences were derived from CD4+ T cells from PBMCs cultured with HCoV-NL63 spike peptides, sampled before COVID-19 vaccination. This clonotype originated in a human donor who received a COVID-19 vaccine. The CDR3 loop is CASSIDRGRGELFF. In nucleotides, the CDR3 is TGTGCCAGTAGTATAGACAGGGGGCGCGGGGAGCTGTTTTTT.